The next 21 T cell receptor beta chains were all read from a single sample in a study of cytomegalovirus exposure and HLA in healthy donors. PCR primers comprised 60 Vbeta and 13 Jbeta primers. Data came from immunoSEQ multiplex PCR; TCRdb stores just in-frame clones and leaves some out. The sample yields over 150,000 clones, about 72% seen once. The sample taken for sequencing was PBMCs. Receptors originate from a man aged 55-75 years in good health and CMV-seronegative.

The CDR3 DNA reads TGTGCCACCAGCAGAGCAGGGGGCGGCTACACCTTC. Amino acids: CATSRAGGGYTF. The chain joins TRBV15 to TRBJ1-2, with 8 bases identical to TRBD1. The length of the CDR3 is 12 residues. Germline assignment: CDR1 LNHNV and CDR2 YYDKDF (reference sequence). The J segment lost 8 bases and the V segment lost 1 base, leaving 0 bases of the junction unmatched. The whole variable domain, remainder taken from reference TRBV15 and TRBJ1-2, is DAMVIQNPRYQVTQFGKPVTLSCSQTLNHNVMYWYQQKSSQAPKLLFHYYDKDFNNEADTPDNFQSRRPNTSFCFLDIRSPGLGDTAMYLCATSRAGGGYTFGSGTRLTVV.

V is TRBV5-4 and J is TRBJ2-5; D unclear. The better agreement between TRBJ2-7 and the DNA end casts doubt on the J call. The CDR3 loop spans 11 amino acids. Germline CDR1 reads SGHNT; CDR2 reads YYREEE (reference sequence). CDR3 in amino acids: CASSLGYEQYF. CDR3 nucleotides: TGTGCCAGCAGCTTGGGATACGAGCAGTACTTC.

The chain uses TRBV27 and TRBJ2-7; D is unclear. The germline V gene has CDR1 MNHEY and CDR2 SMNVEV (reference sequence). The CDR3 consists of 13 residues. V was clipped by 8 bases and J by 2 bases, with 13 bases between them. The CDR3 sequence: CASSRYDPYEQYF. The DNA of the CDR3 is TGTGCCAGCTCGAGGTACGATCCCTACGAGCAGTACTTC.

The chain combines TRBV7-7 with TRBJ2-1; D gene unclear. The CDR3 loop spans 15 amino acids. Trimming removed 5 bases at V and 7 bases at J, with 18 bases between. Germline V CDR1 and CDR2: SSHAT, FNYEAQ (reference sequence). For the CDR3, the DNA is TGTGCCAGCAGCCTTTCTGTCGGTTCCCGGAATGAGCAGTTCTTC. Translating gives CASSLSVGSRNEQFF.

This clone was seen only a few times. The chain is built from TRBV11-2 and TRBJ2-5; TRBD1 matches 12 bases. The CDR3 loop spans 18 amino acids. Per germline, CDR1 SGHAT and CDR2 FQNNGV. Trimming took 1 base from V and 5 from J; bases not matched to a gene: 11. CDR3 DNA: TGTGCCAGCAGCTTAGGTTATTCCGGGACAGGGGGCGTCGAGACCCAGTACTTC. Translating gives CASSLGYSGTGGVETQYF. The full variable domain, completed using reference TRBV11-2 and TRBJ2-5, is EAGVAQSPRYKIIEKRQSVAFWCNPISGHATLYWYQQILGQGPKLLIQFQNNGVVDDSQLPKDRFSAERLKGVDSTLKIQPAKLEDSAVYLCASSLGYSGTGGVETQYFGPGTRLLVL.

The J gene is TRBJ1-5, the V gene TRBV15; D is undetermined. Germline-derived CDR1 and CDR2 are LNHNV and YYDKDF (reference sequence). This CDR3 contains 10 residues. The V end was cut by 8 bases, the J end by 6 bases, with 5 bases between. CDR3 in amino acids: CATPIQPQHF. Here the CDR3 DNA reads TGTGCCACCCCTATTCAGCCCCAGCATTTT.

The chain carries TRBV18 and TRBJ2-7; 11 bases align to TRBD2. Germline V CDR1 and CDR2: KGHSH, LQKENI. V dropped 3 bases and J dropped 0; count of bases not matched to a gene: 4. This CDR3 comprises 16 residues. The CDR3 protein is CASSPIAGGSSYEQYF. CDR3 coding DNA: TGTGCCAGCTCACCCATAGCGGGAGGGAGCTCCTACGAGCAGTACTTC.

The chain joins TRBV2 to TRBJ2-7; possible D gene TRBD2, 6 bases. The germline V and J ends were trimmed by 6 bases and 7 bases, with 22 bases remaining between them. Germline CDR1 SNHLY, CDR2 FYNNEI. This CDR3 is built from 15 residues. As DNA, the CDR3 is TGTGCCAGCAGCGGTCTTGACAGTGTAGCGGAAGAGCAGTACTTC. This gives the protein CASSGLDSVAEEQYF.

This rearrangement joins TRBV7-9 to TRBJ2-7; D might be TRBD1 (5 bases). Trimming took 3 bases from V and 2 from J, leaving 11 bases between them. Germline values: CDR1 SEHNR, CDR2 FQNEAQ (reference sequence). The length of the CDR3 is 14 residues. The CDR3 loop is CASSFRTPPYEQYF. The CDR3 DNA reads as TGTGCCAGCAGCTTTCGGACACCTCCCTACGAGCAGTACTTC.

V is TRBV4-2 and J is TRBJ1-4, with D tentatively TRBD1 (5 bases). Germline V CDR1 and CDR2: LGHNA, YNFKEQ. The germline V and J ends were trimmed by 1 base and 8 bases, with 8 bases remaining between them. The CDR3 is 13 residues long. In DNA, the CDR3 is TGTGCCAGCAGCCAAGGGGACTCAGAAAAACTGTTTTTT. It codes for CASSQGDSEKLFF.

The J gene is TRBJ2-5, the V gene TRBV27; D remains unclear. Looked up from germline, CDR1 is MNHEY and CDR2 is SMNVEV (reference sequence). The CDR3 contains 14 residues. The V end was cut by 6 bases, the J end by 0 bases, with 11 bases between. The CDR3 sequence: CASSRNQDQETQYF. CDR3 DNA sequence: TGTGCCAGCAGCCGAAACCAGGACCAAGAGACCCAGTACTTC.

In its sample, this clone was seen a few times. The chain recombines TRBV6-5 with TRBJ2-3; the D is unclear. This CDR3 has 14 amino acids. Germline V gene lookup returns CDR1 MNHEY and CDR2 SVGAGI. V gave up 6 bases and J gave up 1 base, with 11 bases separating them. This chain's CDR3 is CASSLGFGTDTQYF. Written as DNA, the CDR3 is TGTGCCAGCAGCCTAGGTTTTGGCACAGATACGCAGTATTTT.

J is TRBJ1-4 and V is TRBV1; no check of the table's D call, TRBD1, against the DNA was made. TRBV1 is described as a pseudogene. The CDR3 has 20 residues. DNA of the CDR3: TGCACCAGCAGCCAACCTACCTTACAGGCCATCTCCCGCACGAATGAAAAACTGTTTTTT. Translating gives CTSSQPTLQAISRTNEKLFF.

This clone has a handful of counts. This chain uses TRBV6-6 with TRBJ1-5, with 10 nucleotides matching TRBD1. Germline CDR1 MNHNY, CDR2 SVGAGI (reference sequence). V gave up 4 bases and J gave up 6 bases; unmatched junction bases: 6. CDR3 length: 15 residues. The CDR3 region is CASSSTRDRGQPQHF. CDR3 nucleotides: TGTGCCAGCAGTTCCACCCGGGACAGGGGTCAGCCCCAGCATTTT.

This clone came up a few times. The chain links TRBV5-1 to TRBJ2-1; 9 bases map to TRBD1. CDR1 is SGHRS, CDR2 YFSETQ, per germline. V was clipped by 0 bases and J by 9 bases; unmatched bases: 10. This CDR3 region has 16 residues. This chain's CDR3 is CASSLDVGQGLVEQFF. The CDR3, as DNA: TGCGCCAGCAGCTTGGATGTGGGACAGGGTCTGGTTGAGCAGTTCTTC.

CDR3 DNA sequence: TGTGCCAGCAGTTCATCCGGGACAGGGGGCTTCAAGCAGTACTTC. It translates to CASSSSGTGGFKQYF. The chain carries TRBV27 and TRBJ2-7, with 12 positions matching TRBD1. CDR3 size: 15 residues. V lost 4 bases, J lost 8 bases, and 9 bases stayed unmatched. The germline gives CDR1 MNHEY, CDR2 SMNVEV (reference sequence).

As regards this clone: Other nucleotide sequences from this sample produce the same CDR3. CDR3 nucleotide sequence: TGTGCCAGCAGCCCTGAAGCGATCTCTGGGGCCAACGTCCTGACTTTC. This gives the protein CASSPEAISGANVLTF. V gene TRBV2 combines with J gene TRBJ2-6; D is ambiguous. Trimming removed 6 bases from V and 0 bases from J, with 12 bases in between. Looked up from germline, CDR1 is SNHLY and CDR2 is FYNNEI. CDR3 size: 16 residues. The whole variable domain, remainder taken from reference TRBV2 and TRBJ2-6, is EPEVTQTPSHQVTQMGQEVILRCVPISNHLYFYWYRQILGQKVEFLVSFYNNEISEKSEIFDDQFSVERPDGSNFTLKIRSTKLEDSAMYFCASSPEAISGANVLTFGAGSRLTVL.

A word on this clone: Relative to the germline gene, one junction end is altered; a read error may explain this. The chain has TRBV7-9 and TRBJ2-3; TRBD2 aligns across 10 bases. The CDR3 spans 15 residues. Germline CDR1 SEHNR, CDR2 FQNEAQ (reference sequence). The CDR3, as DNA: TGTTCCAGCAGCTTCAGCGGGGGGGCGGCAGATACGCAGTATTTT. It encodes CSSSFSGGAADTQYF.

The chain links TRBV10-1 to TRBJ2-3, with TRBD2 identical over 9 bases. The V and J ends lost 4 bases and 6 bases, in that order; junction bases with no gene match: 8. From germline, CDR1 is WNHNN and CDR2 SYGVQD (reference sequence). This CDR3 is built from 15 residues. The CDR3 DNA reads as TGCGCCAGCAGTGTTGGCGGGAGGGCCGCGGATACGCAGTATTTT. It translates to CASSVGGRAADTQYF.

The chain employs TRBV2 and TRBJ2-4; maybe TRBD2 (6 bases). The CDR3 contains 15 residues. Germline CDR1 SNHLY, CDR2 FYNNEI. V lost 6 bases to trimming and J lost 0 bases, with 12 bases between them. CDR3 in DNA: TGTGCCAGCAGAGAGCTAGCGCTAGCCAAAAACATTCAGTACTTC. Amino acids: CASRELALAKNIQYF.

V and J are TRBV5-1 and TRBJ2-3, with D possibly being TRBD2 (6 bases). V gave up 3 bases and J gave up 0 bases, with 14 bases separating them. CDR1 is SGHRS and CDR2 is YFSETQ in the germline V gene. The CDR3 contains 16 residues. The chain's CDR3 is CASSSASVTSTDTQYF. CDR3 nucleotides: TGCGCCAGCAGCTCCGCTAGCGTGACTAGCACAGATACGCAGTATTTT.